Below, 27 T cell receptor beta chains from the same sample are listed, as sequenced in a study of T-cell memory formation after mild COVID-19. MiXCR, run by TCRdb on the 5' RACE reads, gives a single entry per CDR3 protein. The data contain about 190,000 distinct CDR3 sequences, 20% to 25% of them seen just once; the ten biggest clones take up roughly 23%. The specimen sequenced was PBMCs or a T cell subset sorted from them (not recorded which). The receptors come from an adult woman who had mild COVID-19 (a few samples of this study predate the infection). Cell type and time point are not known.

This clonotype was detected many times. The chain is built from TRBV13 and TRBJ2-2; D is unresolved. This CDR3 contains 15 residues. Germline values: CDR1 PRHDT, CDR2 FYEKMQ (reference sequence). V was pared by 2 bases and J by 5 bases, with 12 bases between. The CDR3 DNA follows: TGTGCCAGCAGCTTAAGGTCCTGGTCGACCGGGGAGCTGTTTTTT. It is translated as CASSLRSWSTGELFF.

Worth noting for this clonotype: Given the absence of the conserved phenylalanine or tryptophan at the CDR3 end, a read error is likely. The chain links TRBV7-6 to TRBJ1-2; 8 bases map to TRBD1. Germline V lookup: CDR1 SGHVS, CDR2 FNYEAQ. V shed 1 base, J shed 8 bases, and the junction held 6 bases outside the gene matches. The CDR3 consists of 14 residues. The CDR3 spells CASSLEDRVEGYTL. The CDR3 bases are TGTGCCAGCAGCTTAGAGGACAGGGTAGAGGGCTACACCTTA.

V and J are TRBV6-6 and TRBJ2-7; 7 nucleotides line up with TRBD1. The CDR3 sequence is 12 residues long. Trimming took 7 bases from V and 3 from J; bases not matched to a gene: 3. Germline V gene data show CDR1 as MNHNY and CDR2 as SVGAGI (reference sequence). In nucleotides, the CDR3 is TGTGCCAGCATGGGACAGAACTACGAGCAGTACTTC. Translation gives CASMGQNYEQYF.

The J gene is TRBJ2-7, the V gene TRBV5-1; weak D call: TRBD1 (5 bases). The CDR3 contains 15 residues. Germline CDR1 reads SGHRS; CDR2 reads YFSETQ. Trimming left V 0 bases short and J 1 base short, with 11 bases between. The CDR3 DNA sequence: TGCGCCAGCAGCTTGGAGGGGCTCTCGTCCTACGAGCAGTACTTC. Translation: CASSLEGLSSYEQYF.

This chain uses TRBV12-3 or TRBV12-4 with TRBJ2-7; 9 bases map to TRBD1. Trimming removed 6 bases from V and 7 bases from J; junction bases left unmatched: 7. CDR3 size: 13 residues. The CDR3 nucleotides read TGTGCCAGCAGCATTGGGACAGGGTGGGAGCAGTACTTC. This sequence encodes CASSIGTGWEQYF.

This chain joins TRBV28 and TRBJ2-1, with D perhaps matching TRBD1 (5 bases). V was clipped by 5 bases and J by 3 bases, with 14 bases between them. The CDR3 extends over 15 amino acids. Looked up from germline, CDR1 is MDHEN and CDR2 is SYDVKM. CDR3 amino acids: CASSGWGRDYNEQFF. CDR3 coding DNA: TGTGCCAGCAGTGGGTGGGGCAGGGACTACAATGAGCAGTTCTTC.

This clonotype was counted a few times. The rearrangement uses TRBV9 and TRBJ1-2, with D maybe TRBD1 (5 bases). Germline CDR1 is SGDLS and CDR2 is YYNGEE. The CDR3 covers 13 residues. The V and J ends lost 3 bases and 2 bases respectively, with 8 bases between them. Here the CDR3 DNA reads TGTGCCAGCAGCGGAAGACAGAACTATGGCTACACCTTC. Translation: CASSGRQNYGYTF.

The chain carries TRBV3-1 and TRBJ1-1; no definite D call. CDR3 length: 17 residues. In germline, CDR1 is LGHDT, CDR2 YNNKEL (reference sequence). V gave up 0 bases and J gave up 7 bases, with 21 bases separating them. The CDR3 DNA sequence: TGTGCCAGCAGCCAAGAGACCACCCACCCGCCGACTCTTGAAGCTTTCTTT. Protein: CASSQETTHPPTLEAFF.

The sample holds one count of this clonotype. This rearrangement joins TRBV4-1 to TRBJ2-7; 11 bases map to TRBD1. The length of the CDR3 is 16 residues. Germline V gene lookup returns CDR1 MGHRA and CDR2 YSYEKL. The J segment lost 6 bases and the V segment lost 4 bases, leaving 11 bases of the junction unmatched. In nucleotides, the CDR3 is TGCGCCAGCAGCCGCTCCGCCGGGACAGGGGGAATCGAGCAGTACTTC. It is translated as CASSRSAGTGGIEQYF.

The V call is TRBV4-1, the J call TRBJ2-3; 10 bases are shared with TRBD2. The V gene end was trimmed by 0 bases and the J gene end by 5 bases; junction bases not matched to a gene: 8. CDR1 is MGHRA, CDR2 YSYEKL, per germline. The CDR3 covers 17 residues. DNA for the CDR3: TGCGCCAGCAGCCAAGAGGGGGTAGGGACTAGCGAAGATACGCAGTATTTT. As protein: CASSQEGVGTSEDTQYF.

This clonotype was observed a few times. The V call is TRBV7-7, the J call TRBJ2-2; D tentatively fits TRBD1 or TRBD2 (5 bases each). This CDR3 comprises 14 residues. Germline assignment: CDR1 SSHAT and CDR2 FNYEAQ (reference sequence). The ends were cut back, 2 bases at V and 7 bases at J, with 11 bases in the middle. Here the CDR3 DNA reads TGTGCCAGCAGCTTATATGGGGGAAACGGGGAGCTGTTTTTT. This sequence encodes CASSLYGGNGELFF.

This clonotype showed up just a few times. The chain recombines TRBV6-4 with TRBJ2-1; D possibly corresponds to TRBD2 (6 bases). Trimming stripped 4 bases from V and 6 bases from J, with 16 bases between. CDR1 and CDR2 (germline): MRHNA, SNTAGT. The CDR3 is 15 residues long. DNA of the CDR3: TGTGCCAGCAGTGCCGGGACTGGGGCTAGCAATGAGCAGTTCTTC. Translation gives CASSAGTGASNEQFF.

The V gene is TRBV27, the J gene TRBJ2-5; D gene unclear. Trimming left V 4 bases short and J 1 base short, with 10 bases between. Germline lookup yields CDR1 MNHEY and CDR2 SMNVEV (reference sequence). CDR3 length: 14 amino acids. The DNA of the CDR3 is TGTGCCAGCAGTTCCGAGCAGAGCCAAGAGACCCAGTACTTC. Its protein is CASSSEQSQETQYF.

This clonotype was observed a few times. As DNA, the CDR3 is TGTGCCAGCAGTTCAGGTTTGGGGGCCTACGAGCAGTACTTC. Its translation: CASSSGLGAYEQYF. The genes are TRBV27 and TRBJ2-7; D assignment may be TRBD1 or TRBD2 (5 bases each). CDR1 MNHEY and CDR2 SMNVEV come from the germline V gene (reference sequence). The CDR3 sequence is 14 residues long. The V and J ends lost 4 bases and 2 bases respectively, with 12 bases between them.

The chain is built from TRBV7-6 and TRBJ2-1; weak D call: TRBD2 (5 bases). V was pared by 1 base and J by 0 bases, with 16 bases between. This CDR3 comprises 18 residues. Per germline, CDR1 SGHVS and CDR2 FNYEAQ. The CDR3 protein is CASSLVGLAAGSYNEQFF. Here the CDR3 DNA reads TGTGCCAGCAGCTTAGTGGGCCTTGCGGCGGGCTCCTACAATGAGCAGTTCTTC.

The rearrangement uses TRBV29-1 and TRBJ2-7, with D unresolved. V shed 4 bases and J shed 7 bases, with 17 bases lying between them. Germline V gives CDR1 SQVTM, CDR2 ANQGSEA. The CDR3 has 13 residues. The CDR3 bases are TGCAGCGTTGCCGGGCCTAGGGATAGGGAGCAGTACTTC. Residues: CSVAGPRDREQYF.

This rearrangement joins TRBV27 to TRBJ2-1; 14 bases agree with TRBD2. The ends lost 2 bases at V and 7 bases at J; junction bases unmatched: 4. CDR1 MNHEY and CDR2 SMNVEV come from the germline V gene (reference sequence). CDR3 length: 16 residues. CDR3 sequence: CASSLGWTSGGNEQFF. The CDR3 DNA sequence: TGTGCCAGCAGTTTAGGATGGACTAGCGGGGGGAATGAGCAGTTCTTC.

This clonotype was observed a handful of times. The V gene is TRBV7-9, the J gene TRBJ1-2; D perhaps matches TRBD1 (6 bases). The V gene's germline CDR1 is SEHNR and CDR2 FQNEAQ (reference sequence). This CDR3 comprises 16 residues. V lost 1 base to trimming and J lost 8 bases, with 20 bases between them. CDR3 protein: CASSLGDIRGSLGYTF. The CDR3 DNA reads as TGTGCCAGCAGCTTAGGGGACATCAGGGGATCCCTCGGCTACACCTTC.

The CDR3 protein is CASSSSSGTWETQYF. Here the CDR3 DNA reads TGTGCCAGCAGCTCCTCTAGCGGGACGTGGGAGACCCAGTACTTC. V usage is TRBV12-3 or TRBV12-4 and J usage is TRBJ2-5, with 9 bases that match TRBD2. The CDR3 runs to 15 residues. V lost 6 bases to trimming and J lost 5 bases; unmatched junction nucleotides: 10.

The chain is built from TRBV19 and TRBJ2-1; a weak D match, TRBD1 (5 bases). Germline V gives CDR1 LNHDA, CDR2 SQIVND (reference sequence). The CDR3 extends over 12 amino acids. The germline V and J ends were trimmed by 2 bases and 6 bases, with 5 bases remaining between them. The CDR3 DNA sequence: TGTGCCAGTAGTATACAGGGCAATGAGCAGTTCTTC. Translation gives CASSIQGNEQFF.

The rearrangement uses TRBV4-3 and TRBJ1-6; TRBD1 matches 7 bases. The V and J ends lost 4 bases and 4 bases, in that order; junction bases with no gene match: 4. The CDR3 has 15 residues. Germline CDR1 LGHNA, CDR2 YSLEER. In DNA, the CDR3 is TGCGCCAGCAGCCTTCACAGGGGATATAATTCACCCCTCCACTTT. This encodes CASSLHRGYNSPLHF.

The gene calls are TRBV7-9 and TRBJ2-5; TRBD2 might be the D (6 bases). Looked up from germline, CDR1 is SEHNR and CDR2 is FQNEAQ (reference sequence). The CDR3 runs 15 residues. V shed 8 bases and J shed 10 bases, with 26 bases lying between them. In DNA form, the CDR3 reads TGTGCCAGCTGGGCGCAGGACCCCCGCGGGATGGACCAGTACTTC. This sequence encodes CASWAQDPRGMDQYF.

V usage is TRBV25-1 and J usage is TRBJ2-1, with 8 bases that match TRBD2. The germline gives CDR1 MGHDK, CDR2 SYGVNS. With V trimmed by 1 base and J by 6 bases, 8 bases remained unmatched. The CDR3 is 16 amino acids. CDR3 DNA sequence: TGTGCCAGCAGTGAATGGGTCGGGGGGGTAGGCAATGAGCAGTTCTTC. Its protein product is CASSEWVGGVGNEQFF.

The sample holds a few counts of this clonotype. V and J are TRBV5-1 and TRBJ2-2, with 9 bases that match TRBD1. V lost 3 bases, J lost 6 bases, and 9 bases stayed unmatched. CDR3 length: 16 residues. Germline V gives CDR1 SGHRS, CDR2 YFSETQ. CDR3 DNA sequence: TGCGCCAGCAGCTGGACGGGACAGGGAAGGGCCGGGGAGCTGTTTTTT. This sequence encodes CASSWTGQGRAGELFF.

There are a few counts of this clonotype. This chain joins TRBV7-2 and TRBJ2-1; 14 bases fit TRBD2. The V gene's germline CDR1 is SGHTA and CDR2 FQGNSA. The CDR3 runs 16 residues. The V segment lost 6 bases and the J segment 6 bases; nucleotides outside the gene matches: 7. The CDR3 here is CASRPRTSGRPNEQFF. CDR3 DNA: TGTGCCAGCAGACCAAGGACTAGCGGGAGGCCCAATGAGCAGTTCTTC.

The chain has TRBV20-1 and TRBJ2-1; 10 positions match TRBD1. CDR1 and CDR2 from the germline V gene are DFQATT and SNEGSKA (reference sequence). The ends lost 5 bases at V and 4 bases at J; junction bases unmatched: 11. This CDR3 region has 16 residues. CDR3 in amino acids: CSALGTGDHTYNEQFF. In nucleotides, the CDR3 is TGCAGTGCTCTCGGGACAGGGGATCATACTTACAATGAGCAGTTCTTC.

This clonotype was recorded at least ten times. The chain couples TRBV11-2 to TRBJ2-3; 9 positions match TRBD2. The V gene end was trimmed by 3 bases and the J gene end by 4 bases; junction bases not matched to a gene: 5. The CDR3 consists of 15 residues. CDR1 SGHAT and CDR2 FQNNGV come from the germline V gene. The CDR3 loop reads CASSFGTSFADTQYF. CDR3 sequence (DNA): TGTGCCAGCAGCTTCGGGACTAGCTTCGCAGATACGCAGTATTTT.